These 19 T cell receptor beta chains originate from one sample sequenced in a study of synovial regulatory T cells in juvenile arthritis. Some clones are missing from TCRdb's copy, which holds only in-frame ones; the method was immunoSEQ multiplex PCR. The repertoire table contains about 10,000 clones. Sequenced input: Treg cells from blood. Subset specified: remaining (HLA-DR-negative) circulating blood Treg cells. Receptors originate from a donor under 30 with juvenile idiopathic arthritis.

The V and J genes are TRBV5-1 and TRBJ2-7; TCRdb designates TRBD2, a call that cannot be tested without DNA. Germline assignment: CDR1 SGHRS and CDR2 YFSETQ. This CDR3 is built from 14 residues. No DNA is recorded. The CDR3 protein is CASSTTSGAYEQYF.

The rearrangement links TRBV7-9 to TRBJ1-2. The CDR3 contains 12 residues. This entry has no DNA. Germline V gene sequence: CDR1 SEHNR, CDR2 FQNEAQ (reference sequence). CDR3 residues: CASSFVDLGYTF.

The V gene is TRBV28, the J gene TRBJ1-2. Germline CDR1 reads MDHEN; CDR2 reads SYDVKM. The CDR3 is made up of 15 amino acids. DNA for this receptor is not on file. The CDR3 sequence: CASSSAAVSRYGYTF.

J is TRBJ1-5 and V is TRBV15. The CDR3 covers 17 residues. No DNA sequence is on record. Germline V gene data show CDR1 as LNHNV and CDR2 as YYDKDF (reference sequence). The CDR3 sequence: CATSRDMGVGANQPQHF.

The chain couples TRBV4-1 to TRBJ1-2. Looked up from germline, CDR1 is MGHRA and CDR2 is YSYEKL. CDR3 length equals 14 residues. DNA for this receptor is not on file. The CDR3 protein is CASSPGFTNYGYTF.

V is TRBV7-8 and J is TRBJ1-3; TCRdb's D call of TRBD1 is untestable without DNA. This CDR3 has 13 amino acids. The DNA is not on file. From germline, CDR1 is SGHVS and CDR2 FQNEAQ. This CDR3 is CASASTGRHTIYF.

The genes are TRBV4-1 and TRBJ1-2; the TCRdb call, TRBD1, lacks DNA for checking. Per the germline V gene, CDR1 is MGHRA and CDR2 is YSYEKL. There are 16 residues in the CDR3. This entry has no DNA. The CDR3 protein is CASRGIFQGLSSGYTF.

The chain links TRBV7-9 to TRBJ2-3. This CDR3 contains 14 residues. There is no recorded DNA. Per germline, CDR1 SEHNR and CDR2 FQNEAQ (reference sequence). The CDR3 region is CASSLWDRGPNGYF. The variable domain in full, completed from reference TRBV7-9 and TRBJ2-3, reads DTGVSQNPRHKITKRGQNVTFRCDPISEHNRLYWYRQTLGQGPEFLTYFQNEAQLEKSRLLSDRFSAERPKGSFSTLEIQRTEQGDSAMYLCASSLWDRGPNGYFGPGTRLTVL.

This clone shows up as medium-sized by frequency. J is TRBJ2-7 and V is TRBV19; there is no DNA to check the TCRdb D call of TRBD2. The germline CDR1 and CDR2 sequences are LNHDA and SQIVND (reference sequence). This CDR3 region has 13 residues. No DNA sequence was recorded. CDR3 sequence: CASRGGSRHEQYF.

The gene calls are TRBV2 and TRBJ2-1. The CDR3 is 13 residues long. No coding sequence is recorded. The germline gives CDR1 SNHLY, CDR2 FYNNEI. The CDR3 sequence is CASSRTSGNEQFF.

The CDR3 loop reads CASSGTSDTQYF. This rearrangement joins TRBV2 to TRBJ2-3; as DNA is missing, the TRBD2 call by TCRdb cannot be tested. The CDR3 contains 12 residues. No nucleotide data were recorded. Looked up from germline, CDR1 is SNHLY and CDR2 is FYNNEI.

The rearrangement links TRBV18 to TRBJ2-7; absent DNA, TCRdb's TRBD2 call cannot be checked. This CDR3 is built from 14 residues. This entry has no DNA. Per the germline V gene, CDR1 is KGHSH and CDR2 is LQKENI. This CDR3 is CASSPTGGDHEQYF. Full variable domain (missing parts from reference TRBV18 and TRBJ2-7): NAGVMQNPRHLVRRRGQEARLRCSPMKGHSHVYWYRQLPEEGLKFMVYLQKENIIDESGMPKERFSAEFPKEGPSILRIQQVVRGDSAAYFCASSPTGGDHEQYFGPGTRLTVT.

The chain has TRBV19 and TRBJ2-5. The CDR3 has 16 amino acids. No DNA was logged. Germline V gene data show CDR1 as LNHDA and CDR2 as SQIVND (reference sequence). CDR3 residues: CASSMRMQAAIKAQYF.

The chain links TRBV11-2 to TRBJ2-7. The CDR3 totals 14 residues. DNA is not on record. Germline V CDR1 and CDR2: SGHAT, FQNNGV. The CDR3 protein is CASSYGTDSYEQYF.

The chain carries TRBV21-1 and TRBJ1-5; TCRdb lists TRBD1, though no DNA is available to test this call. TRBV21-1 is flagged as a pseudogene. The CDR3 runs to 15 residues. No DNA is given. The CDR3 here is CASSKVRQNYQPQHF.

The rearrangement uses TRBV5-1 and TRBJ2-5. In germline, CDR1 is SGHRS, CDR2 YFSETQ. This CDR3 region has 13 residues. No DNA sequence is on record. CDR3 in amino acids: CASSYVSQETQYF.

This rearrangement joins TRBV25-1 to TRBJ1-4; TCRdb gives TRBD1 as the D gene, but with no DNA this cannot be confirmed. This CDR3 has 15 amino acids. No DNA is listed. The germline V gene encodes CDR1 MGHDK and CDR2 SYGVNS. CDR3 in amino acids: CASSPRVRGNEKLFF.

The CDR3 sequence: CASSPQRVGELFF. The gene calls are TRBV5-1 and TRBJ2-2; there is no DNA to check the TCRdb D call of TRBD2. This CDR3 has 13 amino acids. No DNA accompanies this entry. CDR1 is SGHRS, CDR2 YFSETQ, per germline.

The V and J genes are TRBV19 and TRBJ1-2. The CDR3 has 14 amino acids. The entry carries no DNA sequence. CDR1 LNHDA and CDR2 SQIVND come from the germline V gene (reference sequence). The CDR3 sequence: CASSIAGKLGGYTF.